This is a list of T cell receptor beta chains from one sample in a study of T cell responses to AZD1222 COVID-19 vaccine. Produced via immunoSEQ multiplex PCR; TCRdb's table is partial and in-frame only. The data contain tens of thousands of clones, about 74% of them seen just once; the ten biggest clones take up around 7%. This specimen was peripheral blood, taken on day 0 of AZD1222 vaccination. The origin of the receptors is an adult in good health. The conserved cysteine and the conserved F or W are not part of the CDR3 here. Fields, in order: V gene, J gene, CDR3 protein.

v_call: TRBV6-2/TRBV6-3
j_call: TRBJ1-2
cdr3_aa: ASSYSWVANYGYT

v_call: TRBV28
j_call: TRBJ2-5
cdr3_aa: ASSSPYMVPQGAGETQY

v_call: TRBV5-1
j_call: TRBJ2-2
cdr3_aa: ASSLGLAGANTGELF

v_call: TRBV7-2
j_call: TRBJ1-4
cdr3_aa: ASSLTSSREKLF

v_call: TRBV27
j_call: TRBJ2-7
cdr3_aa: ASLAGGGHEQY

v_call: TRBV5-4
j_call: TRBJ2-3
cdr3_aa: ARASGSETDTQY

v_call: TRBV15
j_call: TRBJ2-7
cdr3_aa: ATSRDGAGPYEQY

v_call: TRBV7-3
j_call: TRBJ2-1
cdr3_aa: ASSLSGSASGEQF

v_call: TRBV29-1
j_call: TRBJ2-5
cdr3_aa: SVRQQETQY

v_call: TRBV19
j_call: TRBJ1-2
cdr3_aa: ASNDRPGQYGYT

v_call: TRBV20-1
j_call: TRBJ1-1
cdr3_aa: SALRGTEAF

v_call: TRBV4-2
j_call: TRBJ1-3
cdr3_aa: ASSHPMRGVSSGNTIY

v_call: TRBV9
j_call: TRBJ1-2
cdr3_aa: ASSAFPQGASGYT

v_call: TRBV7-2
j_call: TRBJ2-5
cdr3_aa: ASSSWGDLTGETQY

v_call: TRBV28
j_call: TRBJ1-5
cdr3_aa: ASSWDVHQPQH

v_call: TRBV11-2
j_call: TRBJ1-1
cdr3_aa: ASSLKGNTEAF

v_call: TRBV3-1/TRBV3-2
j_call: TRBJ2-7
cdr3_aa: ASSGTREQY

v_call: TRBV6-5
j_call: TRBJ2-4
cdr3_aa: ASSYWGNDIQY

v_call: TRBV7-8
j_call: TRBJ1-1
cdr3_aa: ASSLDQNTEAF

v_call: TRBV2
j_call: TRBJ2-5
cdr3_aa: ASSKLEETQY

v_call: TRBV19
j_call: TRBJ1-5
cdr3_aa: ASSIDEIPRRVGGQPQH

v_call: TRBV28
j_call: TRBJ1-1
cdr3_aa: ASSSGRRRGNTEAF

v_call: TRBV3-1/TRBV3-2
j_call: TRBJ1-2
cdr3_aa: ASSQEGQGIWGYT

v_call: TRBV12-3/TRBV12-4
j_call: TRBJ2-7
cdr3_aa: ASTRDRSYEQY

v_call: TRBV7-2
j_call: TRBJ1-2
cdr3_aa: ASSTGRTGDGYT

v_call: TRBV2
j_call: TRBJ2-2
cdr3_aa: ASSEAAATGELF

v_call: TRBV10-1
j_call: TRBJ1-2
cdr3_aa: ASSKTPNYGYT

v_call: TRBV27
j_call: TRBJ2-1
cdr3_aa: ASSAGGEWAEQF